The present T cell receptor beta chain was sequenced within a study of shared clonotypes between healthy human individuals. Study-level background: The plates for each donor numbered three CD4 naive, three CD4 memory, two CD8 naive and one CD8 memory.

General observations from the study: Naive subsets, compared against memory subsets, generally had larger estimated richness values. Deeper or shallower sequencing was expected to change how clonotypes are shared among donors.

The germline CDR1 and CDR2 sequences are MDHEN and SYDVKM. The V end was cut by 2 bases, the J end by 6 bases, with 14 bases between. CDR3 length: 14 residues. About this clone itself: Its target is unknown.

Profiled with immunoSEQ multiplex PCR; TCRdb holds only in-frame clones, not every one. The sample has 2 million to 2.5 million clones, more than 80% seen once. The sequence derives from a man between 18 and 35 years old in good health. Some clones in this sample may be carry-over from other donors' samples. The rearrangement joins TRBV28 to TRBJ2-7; the D gene is possibly TRBD2 (5 bases). Sequenced sample: naive CD4+ T cells from PBMCs. Subset described: CD45RA+ positively selected. Here the CDR3 reads CASSLRGGSREQYF. In DNA, the CDR3 is TGTGCCAGCAGTTTACGAGGAGGATCTCGCGAGCAGTACTTC.